The 24 T cell receptor beta chains below come from one sample, sequenced in a study of CD8+ T cells in alopecia areata (dated by TCRdb to 2016 to 2018). The time point label corresponds to: about 25 weeks on oral tofacitinib. The treatment or condition label corresponds to: oral pan-JAK inhibitor, 5-10 mg twice daily. Library prep was done by the immunoSEQ multiplex PCR assay. To provide template for TCR sequencing, every sample had RNA extracted and reverse transcribed into cDNA. In its TCRdb copy, this immuneACCESS table keeps in-frame sequences only and misses some clones. Where compared with another copy, unresolved V genes explain less than half of these, and the others have no known cause. The sample table records 95,000 to 110,000 clones; 84% of these occur just once. The ten largest clones represent over 20% of the sample. The material sequenced was CD8+ T cells sorted from blood, taken at week 24, from a patient treated with tofacitinib. The receptors stem from a human donor with alopecia areata.

The V gene is TRBV29-1, the J gene TRBJ2-1, with D perhaps TRBD1 or TRBD2 (5 bases each). This CDR3 contains 16 residues. CDR1 is SQVTM, CDR2 ANQGSEA, per germline. The V end lost 0 bases, the J end lost 7 bases, and 19 bases lay between the germline ends. CDR3 protein: CSVEDSRDDHRNEQFF. The CDR3 nucleotides read TGCAGCGTTGAAGATTCCCGGGACGACCATAGGAATGAGCAGTTCTTC.

V is TRBV15 and J is TRBJ2-2; TRBD2 matches 14 bases. The CDR3 sequence is 18 residues long. The trim removed 0 bases at V and 5 bases at J, leaving 5 bases unmatched. CDR1 and CDR2 from the germline V gene are LNHNV and YYDKDF (reference sequence). This CDR3 is CATSRESGLAGETGELFF. CDR3 nucleotides: TGTGCCACCAGCAGAGAATCGGGACTAGCGGGGGAGACCGGGGAGCTGTTTTTT.

The rearrangement uses TRBV7-2 and TRBJ1-1; 12 nucleotides line up with TRBD1. Looked up from germline, CDR1 is SGHTA and CDR2 is FQGNSA. The CDR3 loop spans 17 amino acids. V gave up 7 bases and J gave up 4 bases; unmatched junction bases: 13. The CDR3 coding sequence is TGTGCCAGCACCCAAGGGACAGGGGGCTTGGCAGGCACTGAAGCTTTCTTT. This sequence encodes CASTQGTGGLAGTEAFF. Supplemented by reference TRBV7-2 and TRBJ1-1, the full variable domain reads GAGVSQSPSNKVTEKGKDVELRCDPISGHTALYWYRQSLGQGLEFLIYFQGNSAPDKSGLPSDRFSAERTGGSVSTLTIQRTQQEDSAVYLCASTQGTGGLAGTEAFFGQGTRLTVV.

The chain employs TRBV6-1 and TRBJ1-6; D ambiguous. The germline V gene encodes CDR1 MNHNS and CDR2 SASEGT. The ends were cut back, 6 bases at V and 7 bases at J, with 13 bases in the middle. The CDR3 is made up of 14 amino acids. CDR3 residues: CASRTGLENSPLHF. DNA of the CDR3: TGTGCCAGCAGGACGGGTTTGGAAAATTCACCCCTCCACTTT.

This clone turned up a few times. V usage is TRBV7-2 and J usage is TRBJ2-7, with D hard to call. V lost 4 bases, J lost 1 base, and 8 bases lay in between. The CDR3 length is 13 residues. Germline V gene lookup returns CDR1 SGHTA and CDR2 FQGNSA. This chain's CDR3 is CASSSTVSYEQYF. CDR3 bases: TGTGCCAGCAGCTCGACGGTTTCCTACGAGCAGTACTTC.

The V call is TRBV4-1, the J call TRBJ2-3; TRBD2 matches 15 bases. The V gene end was trimmed by 0 bases and the J gene end by 6 bases; junction bases not matched to a gene: 4. The CDR3 covers 17 residues. Germline CDR1 and CDR2: MGHRA and YSYEKL. The CDR3 loop reads CASSQERGLAGGDTQYF. CDR3 DNA: TGCGCCAGCAGCCAAGAACGAGGACTAGCGGGGGGGGATACGCAGTATTTT.

The chain employs TRBV7-9 and TRBJ2-1; D possibly corresponds to TRBD1 (5 bases). This CDR3 spans 11 amino acids. The germline V and J ends were trimmed by 7 bases and 8 bases, with 9 bases remaining between them. In germline, CDR1 is SEHNR, CDR2 FQNEAQ (reference sequence). The CDR3 DNA follows: TGTGCCAGCAACAGGTTCGATGAGCAGTTCTTC. As protein: CASNRFDEQFF.

The V call is TRBV28, the J call TRBJ2-1; a weak D match, TRBD1 (6 bases). This CDR3 is 14 amino acids long. Trimming cost V 7 bases and J 6 bases, with 16 bases left between them. The V gene's germline CDR1 is MDHEN and CDR2 SYDVKM. The CDR3 sequence is CASTTGTQSNEQFF. For the CDR3, the DNA is TGTGCCAGCACAACCGGGACACAGAGCAATGAGCAGTTCTTC.

This chain joins TRBV4-3 and TRBJ2-1; 7 positions agree with TRBD1. CDR3 length equals 16 residues. V dropped 4 bases and J dropped 6; count of bases not matched to a gene: 12. Germline CDR1 LGHNA, CDR2 YSLEER. The CDR3 nucleotides are TGCGCCAGCAGCCCGCGTGTACAGGGGCAGGTCAATGAGCAGTTCTTC. Translated, it gives CASSPRVQGQVNEQFF.

The chain joins TRBV7-2 to TRBJ2-7; perhaps TRBD1 as D (5 bases). In germline, CDR1 is SGHTA, CDR2 FQGNSA. V was clipped by 4 bases and J by 2 bases, with 12 bases between them. The CDR3 contains 14 residues. The CDR3 DNA is TGTGCCAGCAGCTCAAGTCCAGGGCCCTACGAGCAGTACTTC. Residues: CASSSSPGPYEQYF.

The chain carries TRBV27 and TRBJ1-2; D perhaps matches TRBD1 (5 bases). This CDR3 is 18 amino acids long. The germline V and J ends were trimmed by 2 bases and 3 bases, with 22 bases remaining between them. Germline loops: CDR1 MNHEY, CDR2 SMNVEV (reference sequence). The DNA of the CDR3 is TGTGCCAGCAGTTTAACCCCAGGCGGGCAGGGAGTGCACTATGGCTACACCTTC. Protein: CASSLTPGGQGVHYGYTF.

Worth noting for this clone: This specimen includes other DNA sequences encoding the same CDR3. This rearrangement joins TRBV7-6 to TRBJ2-7; 15 nucleotides line up with TRBD2. CDR1 is SGHVS and CDR2 is FNYEAQ in the germline V gene. The V segment lost 1 base and the J segment 0 bases; nucleotides outside the gene matches: 7. This CDR3 spans 19 amino acids. The CDR3 sequence is CASSLGPGTSGGTSYEQYF. The CDR3 nucleotides read TGTGCCAGCAGCTTAGGTCCCGGGACTAGCGGGGGGACCTCCTACGAGCAGTACTTC.

The gene calls are TRBV5-1 and TRBJ1-5; possibly TRBD1 for D (5 bases). CDR3 length equals 16 residues. The V gene's germline CDR1 is SGHRS and CDR2 YFSETQ. V lost 4 bases to trimming and J lost 7 bases, with 21 bases between them. The CDR3 sequence: CASSPQQGPEGQPQHF. CDR3 bases: TGCGCCAGCAGCCCCCAACAAGGGCCCGAGGGGCAGCCCCAGCATTTT.

The J gene is TRBJ2-3, the V gene TRBV7-8; possible D gene TRBD2, 5 bases. Trimming took 3 bases from V and 2 from J, leaving 15 bases between them. This CDR3 has 16 amino acids. Germline CDR1 and CDR2: SGHVS and FQNEAQ. CDR3 sequence (DNA): TGTGCCAGCAGCTTTTACGGGGATGCGAACACAGATACGCAGTATTTT. As protein: CASSFYGDANTDTQYF. The full variable domain, with the rest looked up from reference TRBV7-8 and TRBJ2-3, is GAGVSQSPRYKVAKRGQDVALRCDPISGHVSLFWYQQALGQGPEFLTYFQNEAQLDKSGLPSDRFFAERPEGSVSTLKIQRTQQEDSAVYLCASSFYGDANTDTQYFGPGTRLTVL.

The chain joins TRBV5-4 to TRBJ2-1; maybe TRBD2 (5 bases). With 2 bases removed from V and 8 bases from J, the gap between germline ends came to 8 bases. The V gene's germline CDR1 is SGHNT and CDR2 YYREEE (reference sequence). The CDR3 has 12 residues. The CDR3 region is CASSFGVYEQFF. CDR3 coding DNA: TGTGCCAGCAGCTTCGGGGTATATGAGCAGTTCTTC.

The rearrangement uses TRBV7-9 and TRBJ1-1; no definite D call. Trimming took 8 bases from V and 2 from J, leaving 18 bases between them. Germline CDR1 SEHNR, CDR2 FQNEAQ (reference sequence). The CDR3 covers 15 residues. The CDR3 reads CASSWGGNGNTEAFF. DNA for the CDR3: TGTGCCAGCTCCTGGGGAGGCAATGGAAACACTGAAGCTTTCTTT.

The V call is TRBV27, the J call TRBJ2-7; D ambiguous. The ends were cut back, 6 bases at V and 6 bases at J, with 12 bases in the middle. CDR3 length: 12 amino acids. Looked up from germline, CDR1 is MNHEY and CDR2 is SMNVEV (reference sequence). In nucleotides, the CDR3 is TGTGCCAGCAGCCCCCCCCTCGGCGAGCAGTACTTC. The encoded protein is CASSPPLGEQYF.

The J gene is TRBJ2-2, the V gene TRBV5-1; a weak D match, TRBD1 (7 bases). The CDR3 totals 15 residues. Trimming pared 4 bases from V and 5 bases from J, leaving 15 bases between. Germline V gene lookup returns CDR1 SGHRS and CDR2 YFSETQ. CDR3: CASSLRQGGTGELFF. The CDR3 DNA reads as TGCGCCAGCAGCCTTCGACAGGGAGGTACCGGGGAGCTGTTTTTT.

The V and J genes are TRBV19 and TRBJ1-2, with TRBD1 matching 9 bases. After removal of 8 bases from V and 4 bases from J, the junction contained 2 bases not matched to a gene. Germline-derived CDR1 and CDR2 are LNHDA and SQIVND (reference sequence). The CDR3 is 12 residues long. The CDR3 spells CASEGQGYGYTF. CDR3 coding DNA: TGTGCCAGTGAGGGACAGGGCTATGGCTACACCTTC.

The chain joins TRBV5-6 to TRBJ2-7, with a weak D call TRBD2 (5 bases). The germline gives CDR1 SGHDT, CDR2 YYEEEE. The CDR3 sequence is 17 residues long. Trimming took 2 bases from V and 2 from J, leaving 20 bases between them. In nucleotides, the CDR3 is TGTGCCAGCAGCTTAGGACTCTACGGTGGGGATCCCTACGAGCAGTACTTC. Its translation is CASSLGLYGGDPYEQYF.

The chain has TRBV5-1 and TRBJ2-1; the D is unclear. In germline, CDR1 is SGHRS, CDR2 YFSETQ. CDR3 length: 14 amino acids. Trimming stripped 4 bases from V and 10 bases from J, with 18 bases between. The CDR3 region is CASSHPVKTWEQFF. Here the CDR3 DNA reads TGCGCCAGCAGCCACCCCGTGAAAACCTGGGAGCAGTTCTTC.

This clone has a single count. In DNA, the CDR3 is TGCAGCGTTGAGTTGTACGGCACTGAAGCTTTCTTT. Its translation: CSVELYGTEAFF. The chain joins TRBV29-1 to TRBJ1-1; no clear D. This CDR3 region has 12 residues. Germline CDR1 SQVTM, CDR2 ANQGSEA. The ends were cut back, 3 bases at V and 4 bases at J, with 9 bases in the middle.

This clone was seen just once. The chain recombines TRBV27 with TRBJ1-1; weak D call: TRBD1 (6 bases). CDR3 size: 13 residues. The V gene's germline CDR1 is MNHEY and CDR2 SMNVEV (reference sequence). Trimming shortened V by 5 bases and J by 5 bases, and 12 bases separated the two germline ends. Here the CDR3 reads CASSIRRGTEAFF. The CDR3 coding sequence is TGTGCCAGCAGTATCCGCAGGGGTACTGAAGCTTTCTTT.

The chain joins TRBV9 to TRBJ2-7; either TRBD1 or TRBD2 may supply D (5 bases each). V was pared by 3 bases and J by 2 bases, with 15 bases between. The CDR3 contains 15 residues. Per germline, CDR1 SGDLS and CDR2 YYNGEE. The CDR3 region has the DNA TGTGCCAGCAGCGCCTCGGGGACCCCAACCTACGAGCAGTACTTC. This gives the protein CASSASGTPTYEQYF.